These 32 T cell receptor beta chains share one sample of origin, sequenced in a study of blood T cell repertoires in COVID-19. Repertoires were generated with immunoSEQ multiplex PCR, while TCRdb's copy carries only in-frame clones and drops some. This table has roughly 400,000 clones, roughly 90% appearing once. Sequencing used PBMCs or T cells enriched from blood (not recorded which). These receptor sequences come from a woman between 18 and 30 years old who had been exposed to COVID-19.

Here the CDR3 DNA reads TGTGCCAGCGGGACAGGGTTCGACTATGGCTACACCTTC. It yields the protein CASGTGFDYGYTF. The gene calls are TRBV6-5 and TRBJ1-2, with 9 bases matching TRBD1. Germline lookup yields CDR1 MNHEY and CDR2 SVGAGI. The V and J ends lost 8 bases and 3 bases, in that order; junction bases with no gene match: 4. CDR3 length: 13 residues.

The chain employs TRBV25-1 and TRBJ1-2; 8 bases are shared with TRBD1. The germline V gene encodes CDR1 MGHDK and CDR2 SYGVNS. CDR3 length equals 11 residues. Trimming at V came to 7 bases and at J to 13 bases, leaving 8 bases not matched to a gene. The CDR3 bases are TGTGCCAGCACCCAGGACAGGGTTCCCACCTTC. As protein: CASTQDRVPTF.

The chain carries TRBV3-1 (or the pseudogene TRBV3-2) and TRBJ1-2; 8 bases are shared with TRBD1. Germline V lookup: CDR1 LGHDT, CDR2 YNNKEL (reference sequence). J gave up 7 bases and V 1 base, and 5 bases lay outside the gene matches. CDR3 length: 14 amino acids. The CDR3 region is CASSQGQGARGYTF. The DNA for the CDR3 is TGTGCCAGCAGCCAAGGCCAGGGGGCGCGTGGCTACACCTTC.

The chain uses TRBV3-1 (or the pseudogene TRBV3-2) and TRBJ1-2, with no clear D. This CDR3 spans 14 amino acids. V lost 4 bases and J 5 bases, leaving 14 bases between the germline ends. Germline V gene lookup returns CDR1 LGHDT and CDR2 YNNKEL (reference sequence). DNA for the CDR3: TGTGCCAGCAGCCCTCTCGAGGGCAGGTATGGCTACACCTTC. Its protein is CASSPLEGRYGYTF.

The table lists this clone with a count of one. The chain is built from TRBV6-4 and TRBJ2-7; the match to TRBD1 covers 8 bases. The trim removed 5 bases at V and 0 bases at J, leaving 3 bases unmatched. Germline loops: CDR1 MRHNA, CDR2 SNTAGT. The CDR3 contains 14 residues. CDR3: CASSPGQASYEQYF. The CDR3 region has the DNA TGTGCCAGCAGTCCGGGACAGGCCTCCTACGAGCAGTACTTC.

The V call is TRBV6-6, the J call TRBJ2-5; TRBD1 is a possible D gene (5 bases). CDR1 MNHNY and CDR2 SVGAGI come from the germline V gene (reference sequence). There are 16 residues in the CDR3. V dropped 4 bases and J dropped 0 bases, with 15 bases sitting between them. For the CDR3, the DNA is TGTGCCAGCAGTTGGACCCGACAGCGAAACCAAGAGACCCAGTACTTC. Residues: CASSWTRQRNQETQYF.

The chain joins TRBV24-1 to TRBJ1-5, with a weak D call TRBD1 (6 bases). Germline V gene data show CDR1 as KGHDR and CDR2 as SFDVKD. Trimming cost V 10 bases and J 3 bases, with 12 bases left between them. The CDR3 totals 13 residues. The CDR3, as DNA: TGTGCCACTCGGGCAGGGGACAATCAGCCCCAGCATTTT. This codes for CATRAGDNQPQHF.

This chain uses TRBV4-1 with TRBJ1-1; a weak D match, TRBD1 (6 bases). The germline gives CDR1 MGHRA, CDR2 YSYEKL. The V gene lost 0 bases and the J gene lost 4 bases, with 12 bases spanning the gap. The CDR3 totals 15 residues. The CDR3 sequence: CASSQDGGRGTEAFF. The CDR3 nucleotides read TGCGCCAGCAGCCAAGATGGGGGCCGAGGCACTGAAGCTTTCTTT.

This chain uses TRBV27 with TRBJ1-2; D ambiguous. Germline lookup yields CDR1 MNHEY and CDR2 SMNVEV (reference sequence). The ends were cut back, 3 bases at V and 3 bases at J, with 11 bases in the middle. The CDR3 contains 14 residues. The CDR3 region has the DNA TGTGCCAGCAGTTTCGCGGGGTACGACTATGGCTACACCTTC. It codes for CASSFAGYDYGYTF.

The chain couples TRBV6-5 to TRBJ1-1; 7 bases line up with TRBD1. V was clipped by 6 bases and J by 6 bases; unmatched bases: 4. There are 12 residues in the CDR3. From germline, CDR1 is MNHEY and CDR2 SVGAGI. The CDR3 DNA reads as TGTGCCAGCAGGGGAGACAGGGCTGAAGCTTTCTTT. Its translation is CASRGDRAEAFF.

The J gene is TRBJ2-1, the V gene TRBV7-3, with 10 nucleotides matching TRBD2. The CDR3 has 16 amino acids. J gave up 5 bases and V 2 bases, and 6 bases lay outside the gene matches. CDR1 SGHTA and CDR2 FQGTGA come from the germline V gene. The CDR3 protein is CASSLRTSGDDNEQFF. The CDR3 region has the DNA TGTGCCAGCAGCTTACGAACTAGCGGGGATGACAATGAGCAGTTCTTC.

About this clone: At one boundary the junction diverges from the germline segment, which might be a read error. This chain joins TRBV7-8 and TRBJ1-4, with D unclear. The V gene's germline CDR1 is SGHVS and CDR2 FQNEAQ. The CDR3 has 16 amino acids. DNA for the CDR3: TGTGCCAGCAGCCAACGGACTCGAGGAGATAATGGAAAACTGTTTTTT. Protein sequence: CASSQRTRGDNGKLFF.

This clone was recorded once. The chain joins TRBV13 to TRBJ1-2, with TRBD1 matching 7 bases. V was pared by 3 bases and J by 4 bases, with 5 bases of the junction left unmatched. This CDR3 is 14 amino acids long. Germline lookup yields CDR1 PRHDT and CDR2 FYEKMQ (reference sequence). The CDR3: CASSFGTASYGYTF. In DNA, the CDR3 is TGTGCCAGCAGCTTCGGGACAGCTAGCTATGGCTACACCTTC.

The chain links TRBV28 to TRBJ2-7; 12 positions agree with TRBD2. This CDR3 comprises 15 residues. V lost 4 bases, J lost 3 bases, and 4 bases stayed unmatched. CDR1 and CDR2 from the germline V gene are MDHEN and SYDVKM. CDR3 coding DNA: TGTGCCAGCAGTTCTACTAGCGGGGGGCACTACGAGCAGTACTTC. Residues: CASSSTSGGHYEQYF.

About this clone: A junction boundary mismatches the germline segment, possibly from a read error. J is TRBJ2-1 and V is TRBV6-5; 8 bases align to TRBD2. CDR1 is MNHEY, CDR2 SVGAGI, per germline. The CDR3 has 15 amino acids. This chain's CDR3 is CASSLQRGSFNEQFF. Here the CDR3 DNA reads TGTGCCAGCAGTTTGCAGCGGGGGTCCTTCAATGAGCAGTTCTTC.

The V gene is TRBV6-5, the J gene TRBJ1-2; 8 bases are a match to TRBD1. CDR1 and CDR2 from the germline V gene are MNHEY and SVGAGI. V lost 0 bases to trimming and J lost 2 bases; unmatched junction nucleotides: 5. The CDR3 consists of 16 residues. CDR3 region: CASSYSTQGANYGYTF. In nucleotides, the CDR3 is TGTGCCAGCAGTTACTCCACCCAGGGGGCGAACTATGGCTACACCTTC.

This clone was recorded once. The rearrangement uses TRBV9 and TRBJ2-5, with TRBD2 identical over 8 bases. The CDR3 totals 14 residues. J lost 7 bases, V lost 0 bases, and 5 bases had no gene match. Germline values: CDR1 SGDLS, CDR2 YYNGEE. The CDR3 DNA sequence: TGTGCCAGCAGCGTAGCGGGGGGGCCAGCGACCCAGTACTTC. Translation: CASSVAGGPATQYF.

This clone has a handful of counts. The V and J genes are TRBV4-3 and TRBJ2-7; D is possibly TRBD2 (5 bases). V lost 2 bases and J lost 3, with 11 bases in between. CDR1 is LGHNA and CDR2 is YSLEER in the germline V gene. This CDR3 contains 14 residues. CDR3 region: CASSQQSGSYEQYF. The DNA for the CDR3 is TGCGCCAGCAGCCAACAAAGCGGCAGCTACGAGCAGTACTTC.

The chain carries TRBV19 and TRBJ2-3, with unresolved D. Germline assignment: CDR1 LNHDA and CDR2 SQIVND (reference sequence). The CDR3 has 14 residues. The ends were cut back, 3 bases at V and 0 bases at J, with 7 bases in the middle. CDR3 residues: CASSIRVSTDTQYF. The CDR3 DNA follows: TGTGCCAGTAGTATCCGGGTTAGCACAGATACGCAGTATTTT.

V usage is TRBV7-2 and J usage is TRBJ2-5; D not certain. Trimming removed 1 base from V and 5 bases from J, with 8 bases in between. This CDR3 has 13 residues. Germline CDR1 SGHTA, CDR2 FQGNSA. In DNA, the CDR3 is TGTGCCAGCAGCTTAGTCGTCGGGGAGACCCAGTACTTC. It is translated as CASSLVVGETQYF.

The chain has TRBV11-2 and TRBJ1-1; D ambiguous. Germline assignment: CDR1 SGHAT and CDR2 FQNNGV. V lost 4 bases and J 5 bases, leaving 17 bases between the germline ends. This CDR3 is 15 amino acids long. The chain's CDR3 is CASSSLDGRGTEAFF. The CDR3, as DNA: TGTGCCAGCAGCTCCCTAGATGGCCGGGGAACTGAAGCTTTCTTT.

The gene calls are TRBV24-1 and TRBJ2-1; TRBD2 agrees at 9 bases. Germline assignment: CDR1 KGHDR and CDR2 SFDVKD. Trimming at V came to 0 bases and at J to 6 bases, leaving 5 bases not matched to a gene. This CDR3 region has 16 residues. CDR3: CATSDLRTSAFNEQFF. The DNA for the CDR3 is TGTGCCACCAGTGATTTGAGGACTAGCGCCTTCAATGAGCAGTTCTTC.

This clone was found once. This sequence joins TRBV4-3 and TRBJ1-5; unclear D gene. Germline V gene lookup returns CDR1 LGHNA and CDR2 YSLEER. V shed 0 bases and J shed 7 bases, with 13 bases lying between them. There are 15 residues in the CDR3. The CDR3 here is CASSQDDSPMQPQHF. The CDR3 bases are TGCGCCAGCAGCCAAGACGACTCCCCAATGCAGCCCCAGCATTTT.

V and J are TRBV28 and TRBJ2-7, with D perhaps matching TRBD1 (7 bases). The CDR3 extends over 12 amino acids. V dropped 8 bases and J dropped 6 bases, with 14 bases sitting between them. The germline gives CDR1 MDHEN, CDR2 SYDVKM. The CDR3 DNA reads as TGTGCCAGCCAAACAGGGGAGGCCGAGCAGTACTTC. Amino acids: CASQTGEAEQYF.

The chain joins TRBV7-9 to TRBJ1-3; D is unclear. The CDR3 runs 15 residues. The V gene's germline CDR1 is SEHNR and CDR2 FQNEAQ (reference sequence). The V end was cut by 1 base, the J end by 5 bases, with 12 bases between. CDR3 nucleotides: TGTGCCAGCAGCTTAGTACCCACAGCTCGAAACACCATATATTTT. It specifies CASSLVPTARNTIYF.

This clone was detected a few times. V is TRBV7-2 and J is TRBJ2-2, with TRBD1 as a possible D gene (6 bases). Germline-derived CDR1 and CDR2 are SGHTA and FQGNSA. Trimming stripped 6 bases from V and 0 bases from J, with 11 bases between. This CDR3 has 15 residues. In DNA, the CDR3 is TGTGCCAGCAGTTACGGGACAACGAACACCGGGGAGCTGTTTTTT. Its protein is CASSYGTTNTGELFF.

The J gene is TRBJ2-1, the V gene TRBV6-5, with unresolved D. Germline-derived CDR1 and CDR2 are MNHEY and SVGAGI. V was trimmed by 6 bases and J by 2 bases, leaving 8 bases between them. The CDR3 has 13 residues. CDR3 region: CASSPYAYNEQFF. Written as DNA, the CDR3 is TGTGCCAGCAGCCCGTATGCCTACAATGAGCAGTTCTTC.

V is TRBV7-9 and J is TRBJ2-7; 8 positions match TRBD1. V shed 5 bases, J shed 3 bases, and the junction held 9 bases outside the gene matches. Germline CDR1 is SEHNR and CDR2 is FQNEAQ (reference sequence). The CDR3 length is 15 residues. The CDR3 DNA is TGTGCCAGCAGCCACCCTGGACAGGGTATCTACGAGCAGTACTTC. This sequence encodes CASSHPGQGIYEQYF.

V usage is TRBV4-2 and J usage is TRBJ2-7; the D is unclear. V was cut by 0 bases and J by 0 bases, with 3 bases left in between. The CDR3 extends over 13 amino acids. Germline V gene data show CDR1 as LGHNA and CDR2 as YNFKEQ. The CDR3: CASSQERSYEQYF. CDR3 DNA sequence: TGTGCCAGCAGCCAAGAGCGCTCCTACGAGCAGTACTTC.

The rearrangement uses TRBV7-2 and TRBJ2-3, with a possible D match to TRBD1 (5 bases). This CDR3 is built from 14 residues. V lost 4 bases and J lost 0, with 8 bases in between. Germline V gene sequence: CDR1 SGHTA, CDR2 FQGNSA. For the CDR3, the DNA is TGTGCCAGCAGCTCAGGGTCTAGCACAGATACGCAGTATTTT. This translates into CASSSGSSTDTQYF.

The chain recombines TRBV5-8 with TRBJ1-3; D unresolved. This CDR3 is 14 amino acids long. CDR1 and CDR2 (germline): SGHTS, YDEGEE. V lost 4 bases to trimming and J lost 7 bases, with 15 bases between them. CDR3 DNA sequence: TGTGCCAGCAGCACCAGGAATATAAAGAACACCATATATTTT. It is translated as CASSTRNIKNTIYF.

The chain couples TRBV29-1 to TRBJ1-2, with 11 bases identical to TRBD1. Losses at the gene ends were 4 bases for V and 8 bases for J; bases not matched to a gene: 12. This CDR3 is built from 15 residues. Germline CDR1 SQVTM, CDR2 ANQGSEA. The CDR3 region is CSVGTGGLEKGGYTF. DNA of the CDR3: TGCAGCGTTGGGACAGGGGGCCTGGAAAAGGGAGGCTACACCTTC.